One and the same sample provided the 22 T cell receptor beta chains below, sequenced in a study of regulatory T cells in long-lasting Graves disease. According to the study, TCR beta libraries were built with iRepertoire HTBI primers and CDR3-region Arm-PCR. Using its own MiXCR run on the multiplex PCR reads, TCRdb lists one record per CDR3 protein. There are a few hundred thousand distinct CDR3 sequences in the sample; approximately 10% occur only once, and over 15% lies in the top ten. Time point reported: newly diagnosed GD, antithyroid drugs for less than 3 months. Extracted RNA from PBMCs served as the source of the TCR library. This same sample was also part of a study on T cells in Graves' hyperthyroidism and ophthalmopathy.

Sequenced here: peripheral blood mononuclear cells (PBMCs), sampled at new diagnosis, from a patient treated with antithyroid drugs. These receptors were taken from a woman aged 18 to 35 with Graves disease.

The rearrangement uses TRBV6-2 or TRBV6-3 and TRBJ2-1; D may be TRBD2 (6 bases). Per germline, CDR1 MNHEY and CDR2 SVGEGT. V was trimmed by 1 base and J by 6 bases, leaving 22 bases between them. The CDR3 sequence is 18 residues long. CDR3 sequence: CASSYYPSPTGDPNEQFF. In nucleotides, the CDR3 is TGTGCCAGCAGTTACTATCCTTCCCCTACGGGAGACCCCAATGAGCAGTTCTTC.

This clonotype appeared many times. The chain combines TRBV5-8 with TRBJ2-5, with D possibly matching TRBD1 (5 bases). This CDR3 has 15 amino acids. V lost 0 bases and J lost 5, with 14 bases in between. Per germline, CDR1 SGHTS and CDR2 YDEGEE. In DNA form, the CDR3 reads TGTGCCAGCAGCTTGGGGGGCAGCCCGGTCGAGACCCAGTACTTC. It yields the protein CASSLGGSPVETQYF.

The V call is TRBV20-1, the J call TRBJ2-1, with D tentatively TRBD2 (5 bases). Germline CDR1 reads DFQATT; CDR2 reads SNEGSKA (reference sequence). V was pared by 0 bases and J by 6 bases, with 15 bases between. The CDR3 has 15 residues. The DNA for the CDR3 is TGCAGTGCTAGAGATTATCGGGGTAGCCCCAATGAGCAGTTCTTC. Translation: CSARDYRGSPNEQFF.

This clonotype occurred a few times. The rearrangement joins TRBV7-2 to TRBJ2-1; D possibly corresponds to TRBD2 (6 bases). The germline V gene encodes CDR1 SGHTA and CDR2 FQGNSA. The CDR3 spans 13 residues. The germline V and J ends were trimmed by 7 bases and 4 bases, with 11 bases remaining between them. The CDR3 DNA is TGTGCCAGCACCCAACTAGCATACAATGAGCAGTTCTTC. Protein sequence: CASTQLAYNEQFF. Drawing the rest from reference TRBV7-2 and TRBJ2-1, the complete variable domain is GAGVSQSPSNKVTEKGKDVELRCDPISGHTALYWYRQSLGQGLEFLIYFQGNSAPDKSGLPSDRFSAERTGGSVSTLTIQRTQQEDSAVYLCASTQLAYNEQFFGPGTRLTVL.

The chain combines TRBV27 with TRBJ1-2; D call uncertain. Trimming took 3 bases from V and 4 from J, leaving 15 bases between them. Per the germline V gene, CDR1 is MNHEY and CDR2 is SMNVEV (reference sequence). This CDR3 is 15 amino acids long. CDR3 loop: CASSLFYGKGYGYTF. The CDR3 DNA follows: TGTGCCAGCAGTTTGTTCTATGGGAAGGGCTATGGCTACACCTTC.

In this sample, this clonotype turned up many times. CDR3 loop: CASSFLRTKNTGELFF. The CDR3 nucleotides read TGTGCCAGCAGCTTCCTCCGAACTAAGAACACCGGGGAGCTGTTTTTT. V usage is TRBV11-2 and J usage is TRBJ2-2; D is unclear. The V end lost 3 bases, the J end lost 1 base, and 12 bases lay between the germline ends. The CDR3 runs 16 residues. CDR1 SGHAT and CDR2 FQNNGV come from the germline V gene.

Many counts were recorded for this clonotype. The J gene is TRBJ1-1, the V gene TRBV2; the D is unclear. The germline CDR1 and CDR2 sequences are SNHLY and FYNNEI. Trimming pared 6 bases from V and 0 bases from J, leaving 23 bases between. This CDR3 contains 18 residues. The CDR3, as DNA: TGTGCCAGCAGCCCAGAGAGGCGGATCGGTAGGCTGAACACTGAAGCTTTCTTT. It translates to CASSPERRIGRLNTEAFF.

The chain combines TRBV29-1 with TRBJ1-2, with D uncertain. Per the germline V gene, CDR1 is SQVTM and CDR2 is ANQGSEA. CDR3 size: 13 residues. CDR3 residues: CGSERELNYGYTF. The CDR3 DNA follows: TGCGGCTCCGAAAGGGAATTGAACTATGGCTACACCTTC.

This clonotype was picked up many times. This chain connects TRBV30 to TRBJ1-1; D not certain. V was clipped by 4 bases and J by 5 bases, with 14 bases between them. The germline V gene has CDR1 GTSNPN and CDR2 SVGIG (reference sequence). CDR3 length equals 13 residues. This CDR3 is CAWTHISGTEAFF. The CDR3 DNA follows: TGTGCCTGGACGCACATCTCGGGAACTGAAGCTTTCTTT.

A few counts support this clonotype. J is TRBJ2-1 and V is TRBV4-1; 7 nucleotides match TRBD2. The length of the CDR3 is 16 residues. Germline values: CDR1 MGHRA, CDR2 YSYEKL. The V segment lost 4 bases and the J segment 3 bases; nucleotides outside the gene matches: 9. For the CDR3, the DNA is TGCGCCAGCAGCCCCCAATGGGAGGGAGTCTACAATGAGCAGTTCTTC. It encodes CASSPQWEGVYNEQFF.

This clonotype was recorded many times. V usage is TRBV28 and J usage is TRBJ2-1; D remains ambiguous. V lost 2 bases to trimming and J lost 5 bases, with 4 bases between them. The CDR3 runs to 12 residues. Germline V gene sequence: CDR1 MDHEN, CDR2 SYDVKM. As DNA, the CDR3 is TGTGCCAGCAGTTTACCCCACAATGAGCAGTTCTTC. Translating gives CASSLPHNEQFF. The full variable domain, in which reference TRBV28 and TRBJ2-1 provide the parts outside the CDR3, is DVKVTQSSRYLVKRTGEKVFLECVQDMDHENMFWYRQDPGLGLRLIYFSYDVKMKEKGDIPEGYSVSREKKERFSLILESASTNQTSMYLCASSLPHNEQFFGPGTRLTVL.

The chain joins TRBV6-2 or TRBV6-3 to TRBJ2-3, with 10 bases aligning to TRBD2. The CDR3 runs 14 residues. Unmatched junction bases numbered 3, after V lost 7 bases and J lost 2 bases. The germline V gene has CDR1 MNHEY and CDR2 SVGEGT. CDR3 residues: CASNLAGDTDTQYF. The DNA of the CDR3 is TGTGCCAGCAACCTAGCGGGGGACACAGATACGCAGTATTTT.

The chain employs TRBV14 and TRBJ2-5; 7 nucleotides agree with TRBD1. There are 20 residues in the CDR3. Germline V gene data show CDR1 as SGHDN and CDR2 as FVKESK. V lost 0 bases and J lost 5; bases outside the gene matches: 21. CDR3 protein: CASSQDPPRPLTGRLETQYF. CDR3 sequence (DNA): TGTGCCAGCAGCCAAGACCCCCCACGACCTCTGACAGGGCGGTTGGAGACCCAGTACTTC. Using reference TRBV14 and TRBJ2-5 for the parts outside the CDR3, the full variable domain is EAGVTQFPSHSVIEKGQTVTLRCDPISGHDNLYWYRRVMGKEIKFLLHFVKESKQDESGMPNNRFLAERTGGTYSTLKVQPAELEDSGVYFCASSQDPPRPLTGRLETQYFGPGTRLLVL.

Many counts were recorded for this clonotype. The rearrangement uses TRBV6-1 and TRBJ2-7; 11 nucleotides agree with TRBD2. The CDR3 has 14 amino acids. CDR1 and CDR2 (germline): MNHNS, SASEGT. V shed 6 bases, J shed 4 bases, and the junction held 5 bases outside the gene matches. The CDR3 nucleotides are TGTGCCAGCAGATCACCTAGCGGGAGGTACGAGCAGTACTTC. Its protein product is CASRSPSGRYEQYF.

This clonotype was recorded many times. The chain combines TRBV7-9 with TRBJ2-1; 9 bases agree with TRBD1. Losses at the gene ends were 5 bases for V and 6 bases for J; bases not matched to a gene: 8. The CDR3 has 15 residues. Germline CDR1 is SEHNR and CDR2 is FQNEAQ (reference sequence). CDR3 DNA: TGTGCCAGCAGCCCACAGGGGGCCCTAGGCAATGAGCAGTTCTTC. The encoded protein is CASSPQGALGNEQFF. Complete variable domain (other parts from reference TRBV7-9 and TRBJ2-1): DTGVSQNPRHKITKRGQNVTFRCDPISEHNRLYWYRQTLGQGPEFLTYFQNEAQLEKSRLLSDRFSAERPKGSFSTLEIQRTEQGDSAMYLCASSPQGALGNEQFFGPGTRLTVL.

CDR3 DNA: TGTGCCAGCAGTTCCTCCTCGGGACAGTATTATGGCTACACCTTC. Translating gives CASSSSSGQYYGYTF. The chain uses TRBV28 and TRBJ1-2; 7 bases agree with TRBD1. The J segment lost 5 bases and the V segment lost 4 bases, leaving 10 bases of the junction unmatched. The CDR3 totals 15 residues. The germline gives CDR1 MDHEN, CDR2 SYDVKM.

This clonotype was counted many times. V usage is TRBV5-5 and J usage is TRBJ1-1, with D unresolved. The CDR3 consists of 14 residues. The V gene's germline CDR1 is SGHKS and CDR2 YYEKEE (reference sequence). Trimming took off 5 bases at V and 0 bases at J, with 11 bases between the two ends. The CDR3 DNA reads as TGTGCCAGCAGAACGGGCGGAATGAACACTGAAGCTTTCTTT. It translates to CASRTGGMNTEAFF. Using reference TRBV5-5 and TRBJ1-1 for the parts outside the CDR3, the full variable domain is DAGVTQSPTHLIKTRGQQVTLRCSPISGHKSVSWYQQVLGQGPQFIFQYYEKEERGRGNFPDRFSARQFPNYSSELNVNALLLGDSALYLCASRTGGMNTEAFFGQGTRLTVV.

This clonotype has a count of ten or more. This chain connects TRBV7-9 to TRBJ2-7; 10 nucleotides line up with TRBD2. Looked up from germline, CDR1 is SEHNR and CDR2 is FQNEAQ (reference sequence). The CDR3 runs 16 residues. V trimming: 4 bases; J trimming: 3 bases; junction bases outside the gene matches: 9. CDR3: CASSYRLASGSYEQYF. CDR3 DNA: TGTGCCAGCAGCTATCGGCTGGCTAGCGGGAGCTACGAGCAGTACTTC.

This clonotype was found many times. The chain is built from TRBV12-3 or TRBV12-4 and TRBJ1-2; D uncertain. The CDR3 spans 12 residues. The germline V and J ends were trimmed by 6 bases and 2 bases, with 7 bases remaining between them. CDR3 amino acids: CASSLPNYGYTF. CDR3 DNA: TGTGCCAGCAGCTTACCGAACTATGGCTACACCTTC.

This clonotype was seen many times. The V gene is TRBV7-2, the J gene TRBJ2-3; maybe TRBD2 (5 bases). This CDR3 is built from 16 residues. Germline CDR1 is SGHTA and CDR2 is FQGNSA. V lost 5 bases to trimming and J lost 2 bases, with 17 bases between them. In DNA, the CDR3 is TGTGCCAGCAGCCTCATGGGCGGGTCAAACACAGATACGCAGTATTTT. Translating gives CASSLMGGSNTDTQYF.

This clonotype was recorded a few times. This chain uses TRBV6-1 with TRBJ2-7; the match to TRBD2 covers 10 bases. V shed 6 bases and J 1 base; nucleotides not matched to a gene: 6. The CDR3 consists of 15 residues. Germline loops: CDR1 MNHNS, CDR2 SASEGT. The CDR3 bases are TGTGCCAGCAGACCCCTAGCGGGAGCGTCCTACGAGCAGTACTTC. Amino acids: CASRPLAGASYEQYF.

This clonotype came up many times. CDR3 residues: CSARVKPGRGELFF. The CDR3 DNA is TGCAGTGCTAGAGTCAAGCCCGGTAGGGGGGAGCTGTTTTTT. The J gene is TRBJ2-2, the V gene TRBV20-1; D is ambiguous. The CDR3 loop spans 14 amino acids. The V and J ends lost 1 base and 8 bases respectively, with 14 bases between them. Germline lookup yields CDR1 DFQATT and CDR2 SNEGSKA (reference sequence).